This record covers a single T cell receptor (beta chain). Its antigen is not known. TCRdb's copy holds only in-frame clones and misses some; the assay was immunoSEQ multiplex PCR. The data contain around 86,000 clones, about 93% of them seen just once; the ten biggest clones take up approximately 14%. Autoimmune disease history or systemic immunosuppression disqualified patients. This sample is drawn from a study of OX40 agonist ivuxolimab in advanced cancers. For the study at large: Patients' therapy was ivuxolimab, an antibody that acts as an agonist of OX40 (CD134). Administration of intravenous ivuxolimab to patients occurred every 2 weeks at 0.01 to 10 mg/kg.

The CDR3 covers 17 residues. CDR1 is MGHRA and CDR2 is YSYEKL in the germline V gene. J was trimmed by 2 bases and V by 0 bases; bases with no gene match: 4. The study, taken as a whole, reports: Doses of 0.1 to 3.0 mg/kg were accompanied by clonal expansion of CD4+ and CD8+ blood T cells by week 6.

Sequenced here: CD4+ or CD8+ T cells sorted from blood, sampled in a trial of the OX40 agonist ivuxolimab. This sequence was found in an adult with an advanced solid tumor such as melanoma, head and neck, liver or kidney cancer. The V gene is TRBV4-1, the J gene TRBJ1-5; 10 nucleotides line up with TRBD1. CDR3 in DNA: TGCGCCAGCAGCCAAGAAGGCGGGACAGGGGGCAATCAGCCCCAGCATTTT. It codes for CASSQEGGTGGNQPQHF.